The source of this TCR beta chain is a study of blood T cells in healthy people across ages. Study-level findings and limits: Aged donors had fewer naive CD4+ cells and lower diversity than long-lived donors.

V was clipped by 4 bases and J by 0 bases; unmatched bases: 13. CDR3 length: 19 amino acids. Germline V lookup: CDR1 SGHKS, CDR2 YYEKEE (reference sequence). Primed by a sample-barcoded 5' primer and a J-beta primer mix, a second PCR proceeded for about 6 to 11 cycles. Via MiXCR, TCRdb re-called the 5' RACE reads, giving one row per CDR3 protein. The repertoire holds approximately 800,000 distinct CDR3 sequences, with just under 25% as singletons. This clonotype has just a few counts. Its antigen is still unknown. This sample was shared with a second study, whose subject was T cells of mothers and their children. That study adds: The yield was over 8 million TCR beta CDR3 reads from each mother and a few million from each child. Sequencing revealed no T cell clones that were persistent and microchimeric.

The specimen sequenced was blood. This chain joins TRBV5-5 and TRBJ1-5; 10 positions match TRBD1. The clonotype comes from a boy younger than 18 in good health. CDR3 in DNA: TGTGCCAGCAGCCCTGGCACTGGACAGGGGGTATATAGCAATCAGCCCCAGCATTTT. As protein: CASSPGTGQGVYSNQPQHF. Full variable domain (rest looked up from reference TRBV5-5 and TRBJ1-5): DAGVTQSPTHLIKTRGQQVTLRCSPISGHKSVSWYQQVLGQGPQFIFQYYEKEERGRGNFPDRFSARQFPNYSSELNVNALLLGDSALYLCASSPGTGQGVYSNQPQHFGDGTRLSIL.